This TCR beta chain was captured by sequencing in a study of cytomegalovirus exposure and HLA in healthy donors. General study results and limits: Among the most significant clusters, several appeared linked to common viral pathogens in a later analysis. In a later analysis, a missense DCLRE1C variant was linked to TCR beta V- and J-gene trimming.

13 Jbeta primers and 60 Vbeta primers were used for the PCR. The table came from immunoSEQ multiplex PCR; TCRdb's copy has only in-frame clones and leaves some out. The clone table shows roughly 50,000 clones, with the ten largest holding approximately 13%. The donors comprised healthy bone marrow donors. A word on this clone: Its antigen remains unidentified.

Trimming pared 8 bases from V and 5 bases from J, leaving 21 bases between. This CDR3 comprises 16 residues. CDR1 is KGHSH and CDR2 is LQKENI in the germline V gene. Input material: PBMCs. The chain couples TRBV18 to TRBJ2-2; tentatively, D is TRBD2 (6 bases). The clonotype was recovered from a woman aged 55-75 years in good health and CMV-seropositive. The CDR3 nucleotides are TGTGCCAGCGCACAACCGAGCAGGGCGGGGACCGGGGAGCTGTTTTTT. Residues: CASAQPSRAGTGELFF.